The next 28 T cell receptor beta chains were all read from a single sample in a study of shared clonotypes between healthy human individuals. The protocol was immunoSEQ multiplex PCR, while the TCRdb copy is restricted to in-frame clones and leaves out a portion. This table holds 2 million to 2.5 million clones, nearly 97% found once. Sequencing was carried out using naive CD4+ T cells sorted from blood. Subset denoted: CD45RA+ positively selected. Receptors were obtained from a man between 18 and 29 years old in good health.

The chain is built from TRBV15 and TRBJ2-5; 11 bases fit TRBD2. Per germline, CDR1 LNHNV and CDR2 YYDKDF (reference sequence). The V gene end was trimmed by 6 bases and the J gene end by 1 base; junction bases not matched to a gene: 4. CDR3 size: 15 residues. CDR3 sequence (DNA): TGTGCCACCAGTCCTAGCGGGGGGCCCCAAGAGACCCAGTACTTC. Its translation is CATSPSGGPQETQYF.

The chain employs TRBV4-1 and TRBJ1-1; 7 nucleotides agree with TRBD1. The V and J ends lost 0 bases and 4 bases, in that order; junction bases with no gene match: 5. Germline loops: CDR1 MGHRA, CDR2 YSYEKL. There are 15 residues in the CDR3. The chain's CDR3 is CASSQERQGGTEAFF. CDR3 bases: TGCGCCAGCAGCCAAGAGAGACAGGGAGGCACTGAAGCTTTCTTT.

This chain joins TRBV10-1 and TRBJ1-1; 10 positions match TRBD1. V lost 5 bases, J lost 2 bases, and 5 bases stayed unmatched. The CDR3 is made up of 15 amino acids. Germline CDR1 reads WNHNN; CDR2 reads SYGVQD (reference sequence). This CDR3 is CASSSGTGANTEAFF. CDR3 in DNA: TGCGCCAGCAGTTCGGGGACAGGGGCTAACACTGAAGCTTTCTTT.

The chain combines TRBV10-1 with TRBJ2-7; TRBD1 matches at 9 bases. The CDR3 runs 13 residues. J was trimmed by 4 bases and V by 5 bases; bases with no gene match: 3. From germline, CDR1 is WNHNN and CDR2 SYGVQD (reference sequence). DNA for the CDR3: TGCGCCAGCAGTTCCGGGACAGGGTACGAGCAGTACTTC. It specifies CASSSGTGYEQYF.

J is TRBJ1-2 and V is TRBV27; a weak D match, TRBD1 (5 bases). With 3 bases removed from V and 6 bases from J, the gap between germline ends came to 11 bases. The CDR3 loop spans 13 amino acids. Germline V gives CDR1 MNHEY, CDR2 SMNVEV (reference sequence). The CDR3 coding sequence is TGTGCCAGCAGTTTCACGAGGGGCAATGGCTACACCTTC. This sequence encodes CASSFTRGNGYTF.

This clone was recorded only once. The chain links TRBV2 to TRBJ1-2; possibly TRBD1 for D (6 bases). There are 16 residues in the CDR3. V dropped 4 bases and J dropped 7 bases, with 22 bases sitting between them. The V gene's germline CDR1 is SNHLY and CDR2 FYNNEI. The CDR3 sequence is CASSVRQAPEISGYTF. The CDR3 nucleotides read TGTGCCAGCAGTGTTCGACAGGCTCCGGAAATTAGTGGCTACACCTTC.

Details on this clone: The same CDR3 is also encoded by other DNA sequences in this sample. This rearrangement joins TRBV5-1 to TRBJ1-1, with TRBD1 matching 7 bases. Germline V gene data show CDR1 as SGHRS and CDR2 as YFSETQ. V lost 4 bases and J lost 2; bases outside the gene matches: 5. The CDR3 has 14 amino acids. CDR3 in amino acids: CASSGGTVNTEAFF. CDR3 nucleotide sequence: TGCGCCAGCAGCGGGGGGACAGTTAACACTGAAGCTTTCTTT.

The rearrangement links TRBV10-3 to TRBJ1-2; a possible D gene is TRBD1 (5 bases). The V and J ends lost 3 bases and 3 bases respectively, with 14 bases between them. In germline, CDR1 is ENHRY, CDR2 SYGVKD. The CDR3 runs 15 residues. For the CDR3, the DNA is TGTGCCATCAGTGACGGGGGACTCGGCGACTATGGCTACACCTTC. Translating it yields CAISDGGLGDYGYTF.

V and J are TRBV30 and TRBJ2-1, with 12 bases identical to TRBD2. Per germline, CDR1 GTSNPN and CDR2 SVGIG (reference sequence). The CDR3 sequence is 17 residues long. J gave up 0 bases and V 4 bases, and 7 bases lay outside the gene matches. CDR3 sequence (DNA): TGTGCCTGGACCGGGACTAGCGGGTTCACCTCCTACAATGAGCAGTTCTTC. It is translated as CAWTGTSGFTSYNEQFF. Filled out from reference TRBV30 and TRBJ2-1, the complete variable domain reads SQTIHQWPATLVQPVGSPLSLECTVEGTSNPNLYWYRQAAGRGLQLLFYSVGIGQISSEVPQNLSASRPQDRQFILSSKKLLLSDSGFYLCAWTGTSGFTSYNEQFFGPGTRLTVL.

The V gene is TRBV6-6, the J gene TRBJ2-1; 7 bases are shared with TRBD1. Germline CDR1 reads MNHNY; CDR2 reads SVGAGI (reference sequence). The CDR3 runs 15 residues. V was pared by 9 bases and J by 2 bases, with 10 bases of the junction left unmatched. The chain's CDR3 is CASLKQGIAYNEQFF. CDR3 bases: TGTGCCAGTTTAAAACAGGGGATAGCCTACAATGAGCAGTTCTTC.

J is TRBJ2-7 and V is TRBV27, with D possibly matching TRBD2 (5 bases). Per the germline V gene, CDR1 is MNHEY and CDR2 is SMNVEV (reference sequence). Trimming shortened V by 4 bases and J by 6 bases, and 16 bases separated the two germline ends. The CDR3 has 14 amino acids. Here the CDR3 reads CASSYRGVSTEQYF. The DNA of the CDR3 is TGTGCCAGCAGTTATCGGGGAGTAAGTACCGAGCAGTACTTC.

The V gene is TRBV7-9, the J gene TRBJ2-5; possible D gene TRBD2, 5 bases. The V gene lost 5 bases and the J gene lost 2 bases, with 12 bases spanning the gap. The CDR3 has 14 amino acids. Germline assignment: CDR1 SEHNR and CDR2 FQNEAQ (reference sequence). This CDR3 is CASSHRGIQETQYF. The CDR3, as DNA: TGTGCCAGCAGCCACCGGGGAATTCAAGAGACCCAGTACTTC. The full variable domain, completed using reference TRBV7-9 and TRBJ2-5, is DTGVSQNPRHKITKRGQNVTFRCDPISEHNRLYWYRQTLGQGPEFLTYFQNEAQLEKSRLLSDRFSAERPKGSFSTLEIQRTEQGDSAMYLCASSHRGIQETQYFGPGTRLLVL.

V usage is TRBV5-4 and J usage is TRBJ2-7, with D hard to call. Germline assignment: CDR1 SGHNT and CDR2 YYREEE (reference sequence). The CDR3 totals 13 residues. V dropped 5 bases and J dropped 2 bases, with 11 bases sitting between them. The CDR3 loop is CASSDSNPYEQYF. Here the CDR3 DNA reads TGTGCCAGCAGTGACTCTAATCCCTACGAGCAGTACTTC. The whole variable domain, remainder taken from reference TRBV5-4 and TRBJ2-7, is ETGVTQSPTHLIKTRGQQVTLRCSSQSGHNTVSWYQQALGQGPQFIFQYYREEENGRGNFPPRFSGLQFPNYSSELNVNALELDDSALYLCASSDSNPYEQYFGPGTRLTVT.

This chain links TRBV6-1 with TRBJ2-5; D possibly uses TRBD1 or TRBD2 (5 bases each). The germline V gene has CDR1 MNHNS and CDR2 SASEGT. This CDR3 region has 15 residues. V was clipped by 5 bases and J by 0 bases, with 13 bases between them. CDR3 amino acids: CASSPNGGYQETQYF. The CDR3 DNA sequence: TGTGCCAGCAGTCCGAATGGGGGATACCAAGAGACCCAGTACTTC.

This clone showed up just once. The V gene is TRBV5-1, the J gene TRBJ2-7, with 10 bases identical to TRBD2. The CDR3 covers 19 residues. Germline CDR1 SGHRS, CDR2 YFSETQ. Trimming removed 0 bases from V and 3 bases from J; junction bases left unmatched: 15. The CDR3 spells CASSLGGSGGIQPIYEQYF. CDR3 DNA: TGCGCCAGCAGCTTGGGAGGTAGCGGGGGGATTCAGCCCATCTACGAGCAGTACTTC.

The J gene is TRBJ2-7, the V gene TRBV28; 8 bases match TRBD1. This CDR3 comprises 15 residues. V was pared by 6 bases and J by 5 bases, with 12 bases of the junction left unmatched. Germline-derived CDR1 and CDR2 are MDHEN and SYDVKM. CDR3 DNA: TGTGCCAGCAGCCACTCCGGGCAGGGGGCTAACGAGCAGTACTTC. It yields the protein CASSHSGQGANEQYF.

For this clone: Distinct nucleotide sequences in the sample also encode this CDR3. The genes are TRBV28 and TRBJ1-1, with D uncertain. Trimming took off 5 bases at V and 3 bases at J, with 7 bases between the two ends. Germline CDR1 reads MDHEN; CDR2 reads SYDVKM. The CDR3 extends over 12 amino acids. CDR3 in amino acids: CASSPGYTEAFF. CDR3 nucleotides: TGTGCCAGCAGTCCAGGTTACACTGAAGCTTTCTTT. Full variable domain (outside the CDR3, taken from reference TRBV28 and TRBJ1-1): DVKVTQSSRYLVKRTGEKVFLECVQDMDHENMFWYRQDPGLGLRLIYFSYDVKMKEKGDIPEGYSVSREKKERFSLILESASTNQTSMYLCASSPGYTEAFFGQGTRLTVV.

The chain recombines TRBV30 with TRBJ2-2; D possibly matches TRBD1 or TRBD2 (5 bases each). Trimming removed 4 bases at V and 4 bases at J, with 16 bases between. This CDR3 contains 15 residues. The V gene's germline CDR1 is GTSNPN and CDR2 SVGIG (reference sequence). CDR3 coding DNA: TGTGCCTGGAAAGTAGGAGGACAAATCACCGGGGAGCTGTTTTTT. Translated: CAWKVGGQITGELFF.

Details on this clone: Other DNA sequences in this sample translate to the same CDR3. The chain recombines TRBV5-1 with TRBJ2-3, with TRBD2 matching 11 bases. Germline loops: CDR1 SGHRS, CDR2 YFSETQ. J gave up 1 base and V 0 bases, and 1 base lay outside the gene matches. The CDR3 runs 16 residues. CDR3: CASSLASGGRTDTQYF. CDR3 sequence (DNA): TGCGCCAGCAGCTTGGCTAGCGGGGGGCGCACAGATACGCAGTATTTT.

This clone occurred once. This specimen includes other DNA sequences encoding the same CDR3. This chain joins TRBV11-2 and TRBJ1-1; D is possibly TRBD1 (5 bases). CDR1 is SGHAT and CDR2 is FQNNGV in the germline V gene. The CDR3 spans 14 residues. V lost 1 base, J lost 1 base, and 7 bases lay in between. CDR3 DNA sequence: TGTGCCAGCAGCTTAGGGGGGTGGAACACTGAAGCTTTCTTT. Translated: CASSLGGWNTEAFF.

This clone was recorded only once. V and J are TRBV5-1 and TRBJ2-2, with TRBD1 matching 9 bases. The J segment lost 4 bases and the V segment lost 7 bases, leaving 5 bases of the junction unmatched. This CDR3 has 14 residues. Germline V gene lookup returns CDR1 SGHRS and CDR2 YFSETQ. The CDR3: CASLGTGLTGELFF. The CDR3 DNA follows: TGCGCCAGCCTTGGGACAGGGCTCACCGGGGAGCTGTTTTTT.

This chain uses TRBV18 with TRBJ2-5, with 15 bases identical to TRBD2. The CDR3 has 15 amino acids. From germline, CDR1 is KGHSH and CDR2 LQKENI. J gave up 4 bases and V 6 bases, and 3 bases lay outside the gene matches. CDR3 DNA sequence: TGTGCCAGCTCGGGACTAGCGGGAGGCGGAGAGACCCAGTACTTC. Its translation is CASSGLAGGGETQYF. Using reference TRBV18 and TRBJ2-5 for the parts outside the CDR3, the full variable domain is NAGVMQNPRHLVRRRGQEARLRCSPMKGHSHVYWYRQLPEEGLKFMVYLQKENIIDESGMPKERFSAEFPKEGPSILRIQQVVRGDSAAYFCASSGLAGGGETQYFGPGTRLLVL.

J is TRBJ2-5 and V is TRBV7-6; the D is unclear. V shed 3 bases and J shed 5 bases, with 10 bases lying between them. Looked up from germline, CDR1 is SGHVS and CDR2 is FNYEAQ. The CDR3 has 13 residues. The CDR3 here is CASSFSDKETQYF. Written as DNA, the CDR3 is TGTGCCAGCAGCTTCAGTGATAAGGAGACCCAGTACTTC.

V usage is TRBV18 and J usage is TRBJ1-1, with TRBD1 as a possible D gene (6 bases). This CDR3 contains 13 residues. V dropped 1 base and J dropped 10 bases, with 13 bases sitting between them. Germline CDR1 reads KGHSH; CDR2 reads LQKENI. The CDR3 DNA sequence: TGTGCCAGCTCACCACGGGAGGGGGGCGCAGCTTTCTTT. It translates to CASSPREGGAAFF.

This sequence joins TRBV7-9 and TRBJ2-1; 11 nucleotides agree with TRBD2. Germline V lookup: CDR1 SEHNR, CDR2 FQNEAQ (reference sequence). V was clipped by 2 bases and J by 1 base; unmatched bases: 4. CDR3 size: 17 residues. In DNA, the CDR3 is TGTGCCAGCAGCTTAACTAGCGGGAGTAGGTCCTACAATGAGCAGTTCTTC. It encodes CASSLTSGSRSYNEQFF.

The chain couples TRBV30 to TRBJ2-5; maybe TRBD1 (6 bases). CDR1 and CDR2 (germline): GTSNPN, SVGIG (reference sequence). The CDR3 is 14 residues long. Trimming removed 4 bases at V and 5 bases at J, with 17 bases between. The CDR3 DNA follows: TGTGCCTGGAACCCGGGCAGGGGAGCTGAGACCCAGTACTTC. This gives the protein CAWNPGRGAETQYF.

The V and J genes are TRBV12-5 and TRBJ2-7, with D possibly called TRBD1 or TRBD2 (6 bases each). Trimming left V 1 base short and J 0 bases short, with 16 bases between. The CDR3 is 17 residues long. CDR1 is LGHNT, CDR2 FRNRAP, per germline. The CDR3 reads CASGLALVGGPSYEQYF. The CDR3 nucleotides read TGTGCTAGTGGTTTGGCATTAGTAGGGGGGCCCTCCTACGAGCAGTACTTC.

The CDR3 spells CASSPHRGGSNSPLHF. DNA of the CDR3: TGTGCCAGCAGTCCGCACAGGGGTGGATCAAATTCACCCCTCCACTTT. This chain joins TRBV28 and TRBJ1-6; 7 bases map to TRBD1. The CDR3 runs 16 residues. J gave up 7 bases and V 5 bases, and 11 bases lay outside the gene matches. CDR1 is MDHEN, CDR2 SYDVKM, per germline.